These 21 T cell receptor beta chains share one sample of origin, sequenced in a study of T cells in Graves' hyperthyroidism and ophthalmopathy. Amplification of TCR beta CDR3 regions was performed using RNA transcripts as template. The HTBI primer set drove a first-round RT-PCR of the TCR CDR3. In TCRdb, the multiplex PCR reads were re-called with MiXCR into one record per CDR3 protein. The table includes 550,000 to 850,000 distinct CDR3 sequences, 18% detected once. Sequencing was carried out using blood. These TCRs come from a woman between 50 and 59 years old with Graves' hyperthyroidism that later progressed to Graves' ophthalmopathy.

The rearrangement uses TRBV29-1 and TRBJ1-2; possibly TRBD1 for D (5 bases). The CDR3 is made up of 13 amino acids. Germline lookup yields CDR1 SQVTM and CDR2 ANQGSEA. Trimming removed 7 bases from V and 4 bases from J, with 16 bases in between. For the CDR3, the DNA is TGCAGCGCCCGCTGGGGGTTGGGCTATGGCTACACCTTC. Translating gives CSARWGLGYGYTF.

This clonotype came up a few times. V gene TRBV10-3 combines with J gene TRBJ2-7; unclear D gene. Trimming left V 2 bases short and J 6 bases short, with 11 bases between. CDR1 and CDR2 (germline): ENHRY, SYGVKD. The CDR3 length is 13 residues. This chain's CDR3 is CAISELRVGEQYF. The CDR3 DNA reads as TGTGCCATCAGTGAGCTACGAGTGGGCGAGCAGTACTTC.

The chain links TRBV15 to TRBJ1-2; possible D gene TRBD1, 5 bases. The CDR3 is made up of 13 amino acids. Trimming stripped 1 base from V and 5 bases from J, with 8 bases between. From germline, CDR1 is LNHNV and CDR2 YYDKDF (reference sequence). The CDR3 coding sequence is TGTGCCACCAGCAGAGCGCGGGGGTATGGCTACACCTTC. As protein: CATSRARGYGYTF. The complete variable domain, with remaining parts taken from reference TRBV15 and TRBJ1-2, reads DAMVIQNPRYQVTQFGKPVTLSCSQTLNHNVMYWYQQKSSQAPKLLFHYYDKDFNNEADTPDNFQSRRPNTSFCFLDIRSPGLGDTAMYLCATSRARGYGYTFGSGTRLTVV.

This clonotype showed up many times. Mismatch with germline at one junction end may stem from a read error. The genes are TRBV11-2 and TRBJ2-7; D call uncertain. The V gene's germline CDR1 is SGHAT and CDR2 FQNNGV. This CDR3 is built from 13 residues. The CDR3: CTSSSGVSYEQYF. CDR3 bases: TGTACCAGCAGCTCTGGGGTTTCCTACGAGCAGTACTTC. Full variable domain (remainder filled in from reference TRBV11-2 and TRBJ2-7): EAGVAQSPRYKIIEKRQSVAFWCNPISGHATLYWYQQILGQGPKLLIQFQNNGVVDDSQLPKDRFSAERLKGVDSTLKIQPAKLEDSAVYLCTSSSGVSYEQYFGPGTRLTVT.

The chain uses TRBV28 and TRBJ1-2; no clear D gene. Germline CDR1 MDHEN, CDR2 SYDVKM. The CDR3 runs 12 residues. V lost 6 bases, J lost 4 bases, and 9 bases lay in between. CDR3 coding DNA: TGTGCCAGCAGGTCGGTTAGCTATGGCTACACCTTC. As protein: CASRSVSYGYTF.

This clonotype came up a few times. This chain links TRBV19 with TRBJ2-1; no firm D call. The CDR3 is 11 residues long. Germline-derived CDR1 and CDR2 are LNHDA and SQIVND (reference sequence). The V end was cut by 10 bases, the J end by 5 bases, with 9 bases between. CDR3: CATRTDNEQFF. CDR3 coding DNA: TGTGCCACCCGGACGGACAATGAGCAGTTCTTC.

The V call is TRBV9, the J call TRBJ2-2; 9 bases align to TRBD1. Trimming took 5 bases from V and 3 from J; bases not matched to a gene: 11. Germline lookup yields CDR1 SGDLS and CDR2 YYNGEE. The length of the CDR3 is 17 residues. CDR3 sequence reads: CASSFQTGGADTGELFF. The CDR3 nucleotides are TGTGCCAGCAGTTTTCAGACAGGGGGTGCAGACACCGGGGAGCTGTTTTTT. The entire variable domain, with the rest obtained from reference TRBV9 and TRBJ2-2, is as follows: DSGVTQTPKHLITATGQRVTLRCSPRSGDLSVYWYQQSLDQGLQFLIQYYNGEERAKGNILERFSAQQFPDLHSELNLSSLELGDSALYFCASSFQTGGADTGELFFGEGSRLTVL.

The chain couples TRBV19 to TRBJ2-5; D might be TRBD1 (6 bases). Per the germline V gene, CDR1 is LNHDA and CDR2 is SQIVND (reference sequence). The CDR3 is made up of 13 amino acids. The V end was cut by 5 bases, the J end by 3 bases, with 10 bases between. The CDR3: CASSGGQKETQYF. CDR3 in DNA: TGTGCCAGTAGTGGGGGCCAAAAAGAGACCCAGTACTTC.

This clonotype was recorded a few times. The chain carries TRBV19 and TRBJ2-1; 11 bases line up with TRBD1. CDR3 length equals 15 residues. Germline values: CDR1 LNHDA, CDR2 SQIVND (reference sequence). Germline trimming cut 5 bases from V and 8 bases from J; bases unmatched to any gene: 8. CDR3 in DNA: TGTGCCAGTAGTTTCGGGACAGGGGGTCGTTATGAGCAGTTCTTC. Its translation: CASSFGTGGRYEQFF.

This clonotype has a handful of counts. This sequence joins TRBV3-1 and TRBJ2-3, with a possible D match to TRBD2 (6 bases). Germline CDR1 is LGHDT and CDR2 is YNNKEL (reference sequence). The CDR3 is 14 residues long. Trimming stripped 8 bases from V and 1 base from J, with 13 bases between. The CDR3 loop reads CASSGGIRTDTQYF. CDR3 coding DNA: TGTGCCAGCTCCGGAGGGATCCGCACAGATACGCAGTATTTT.

This sequence joins TRBV9 and TRBJ2-1, with no clear D. Germline-derived CDR1 and CDR2 are SGDLS and YYNGEE. V lost 4 bases and J 0 bases, leaving 14 bases between the germline ends. The CDR3 has 16 residues. The CDR3 sequence is CASSQWTMSSYNEQFF. CDR3 DNA: TGTGCCAGCAGCCAATGGACGATGAGCTCCTACAATGAGCAGTTCTTC.

V gene TRBV20-1 combines with J gene TRBJ1-4; D might be TRBD1 (5 bases). Germline V gene data show CDR1 as DFQATT and CDR2 as SNEGSKA (reference sequence). This CDR3 is 13 amino acids long. With 3 bases removed from V and 7 bases from J, the gap between germline ends came to 12 bases. Written as DNA, the CDR3 is TGCAGTGCTAGCTGGCAGGGCGGTGAAAAACTGTTTTTT. Translated, it gives CSASWQGGEKLFF.

CDR3 region: CASSIWDRGSGNTIYF. As DNA, the CDR3 is TGTGCCAGCAGCATTTGGGACAGGGGCTCTGGAAACACCATATATTTT. The rearrangement joins TRBV7-6 to TRBJ1-3, with 10 nucleotides matching TRBD1. The CDR3 is 16 amino acids. Germline CDR1 SGHVS, CDR2 FNYEAQ. J was trimmed by 0 bases and V by 5 bases; bases with no gene match: 4.

This clonotype was observed a few times. The chain couples TRBV7-3 to TRBJ2-7, with D tentatively TRBD1 (5 bases). There are 16 residues in the CDR3. In germline, CDR1 is SGHTA, CDR2 FQGTGA. Trimming took 6 bases from V and 6 from J, leaving 24 bases between them. The CDR3 is CASRLRGIPYPSEQYF. For the CDR3, the DNA is TGTGCCAGCAGGCTTAGGGGCATACCCTATCCTTCCGAGCAGTACTTC.

Ten or more counts support this clonotype. The genes are TRBV20-1 and TRBJ2-7; D possibly matches TRBD1 or TRBD2 (5 bases each). The germline CDR1 and CDR2 sequences are DFQATT and SNEGSKA (reference sequence). The CDR3 totals 11 residues. Trimming removed 7 bases from V and 6 bases from J, with 13 bases in between. The CDR3 is CSGAEGLEQYF. DNA of the CDR3: TGCAGTGGAGCCGAGGGGCTCGAGCAGTACTTC.

This clonotype has only a few counts. The chain carries TRBV5-5 and TRBJ2-5; D may be TRBD1 (6 bases). Germline V CDR1 and CDR2: SGHKS, YYEKEE (reference sequence). This CDR3 is built from 14 residues. Deletions cut 4 bases from V and 2 bases from J, with 12 bases between. The CDR3 bases are TGTGCCAGCAGCACTGGACAGCCGCAAGAGACCCAGTACTTC. Translated, it gives CASSTGQPQETQYF.

At least ten counts were recorded for this clonotype. This chain connects TRBV6-1 to TRBJ1-1, with D perhaps matching TRBD1 (6 bases). Germline CDR1 MNHNS, CDR2 SASEGT. Between the trimmed V and J ends, which lost 5 bases and 3 bases, there was a span of 19 bases. The CDR3 is made up of 16 amino acids. CDR3 bases: TGTGCCAGCAGTAAACCGACAGGTGGAGGGGACACTGAAGCTTTCTTT. It translates to CASSKPTGGGDTEAFF.

This clonotype was observed a handful of times. The chain couples TRBV20-1 to TRBJ2-3; possibly TRBD1 or TRBD2 for D (5 bases each). The V gene's germline CDR1 is DFQATT and CDR2 SNEGSKA (reference sequence). The CDR3 extends over 13 amino acids. V lost 7 bases, J lost 3 bases, and 14 bases lay in between. The CDR3: CSVRGAGTDTQYF. The CDR3 coding sequence is TGCAGTGTAAGAGGGGCAGGGACAGATACGCAGTATTTT.

The rearrangement links TRBV24-1 to TRBJ2-7; the D gene is possibly TRBD2 (5 bases). The CDR3 is 15 residues long. The germline V and J ends were trimmed by 4 bases and 6 bases, with 18 bases remaining between them. Germline CDR1 and CDR2: KGHDR and SFDVKD. CDR3 coding DNA: TGTGCCACCAGTGACAGCGGACTTAGCCAGTCCGAGCAGTACTTC. This sequence encodes CATSDSGLSQSEQYF.

This clonotype occurred a few times. The chain has TRBV2 and TRBJ2-2, with 9 bases lining up with TRBD2. This CDR3 contains 15 residues. The trim removed 8 bases at V and 6 bases at J, leaving 10 bases unmatched. The germline gives CDR1 SNHLY, CDR2 FYNNEI. CDR3 DNA: TGTGCCAGCTCTCGGGGCGGGGGGGCCCCCGGGGAGCTGTTTTTT. Translating gives CASSRGGGAPGELFF.

The table lists this clonotype with many counts. This chain joins TRBV2 and TRBJ1-2; 12 bases agree with TRBD1. There are 17 residues in the CDR3. V lost 3 bases, J lost 2 bases, and 7 bases stayed unmatched. Germline values: CDR1 SNHLY, CDR2 FYNNEI. CDR3: CASSDPGQGAQNYGYTF. The CDR3 nucleotides are TGTGCCAGCAGTGATCCGGGACAGGGGGCGCAGAACTATGGCTACACCTTC.